The 9 T cell receptor beta chains reported below all come from one sample, sequenced in a study of T-cell memory formation after mild COVID-19. TCRdb re-analysed the 5' RACE reads in MiXCR, keeping a single row per CDR3 protein. The sample consists of about 470,000 distinct CDR3 sequences, roughly 25% of them appearing once. Source material: PBMCs or a T cell subset sorted from them (not recorded which). These receptors all come from an adult woman who had mild COVID-19 (a few samples of this study predate the infection). Cell type and time point are not known.

In its sample, this clonotype was seen a few times. V usage is TRBV6-2 or TRBV6-3 and J usage is TRBJ2-5, with 14 bases fitting TRBD2. This CDR3 is built from 18 residues. Germline V CDR1 and CDR2: MNHEY, SVGEGT. With 4 bases clipped from V and 1 base from J, the junction kept 8 bases outside the gene matches. The CDR3 DNA follows: TGTGCCAGCAGTTCCCGACTAGCGGGAGGGCCCATCCAAGAGACCCAGTACTTC. Amino acid sequence: CASSSRLAGGPIQETQYF.

This rearrangement joins TRBV7-2 to TRBJ2-1, with a possible D match to TRBD2 (6 bases). Germline CDR1 reads SGHTA; CDR2 reads FQGNSA. Deletions cut 3 bases from V and 8 bases from J, with 17 bases between. This CDR3 comprises 15 residues. As DNA, the CDR3 is TGTGCCAGCAGCTTTAGGAGGGAGCTATCCGATGAGCAGTTCTTC. Residues: CASSFRRELSDEQFF.

The chain carries TRBV21-1 and TRBJ1-2. TRBV21-1 is recorded as a pseudogene. This CDR3 is built from 12 residues. CDR3 DNA sequence: TGTGCCAGCAACATAAGGGGGAATGGCTACACCTTC. Translated: CASNIRGNGYTF.

V usage is TRBV3-1 and J usage is TRBJ1-3; D possibly corresponds to TRBD1 (5 bases). This CDR3 has 15 residues. Germline-derived CDR1 and CDR2 are LGHDT and YNNKEL (reference sequence). Trimming shortened V by 1 base and J by 2 bases, and 9 bases separated the two germline ends. CDR3 bases: TGTGCCAGCAGCCAAGGCGGGGCTCCTGGAAACACCATATATTTT. It specifies CASSQGGAPGNTIYF. Complete variable domain (other parts from reference TRBV3-1 and TRBJ1-3): DTAVSQTPKYLVTQMGNDKSIKCEQNLGHDTMYWYKQDSKKFLKIMFSYNNKELIINETVPNRFSPKSPDKAHLNLHINSLELGDSAVYFCASSQGGAPGNTIYFGEGSWLTVV.

This chain uses TRBV5-4 with TRBJ1-6, with D possibly TRBD1 on 5 matching bases. The germline V gene encodes CDR1 SGHNT and CDR2 YYREEE (reference sequence). V shed 3 bases and J shed 8 bases, with 12 bases lying between them. This CDR3 spans 14 amino acids. The CDR3, as DNA: TGTGCCAGCAGCTCGGGGGTTGGGGATTCACCCCTCCACTTT. It encodes CASSSGVGDSPLHF.

This clonotype has just a few counts. The V gene is TRBV6-5, the J gene TRBJ2-1, with a weak D call TRBD1 (8 bases). The CDR3 totals 16 residues. V lost 10 bases and J 2 bases, leaving 21 bases between the germline ends. CDR1 is MNHEY, CDR2 SVGAGI, per germline. In nucleotides, the CDR3 is TGTGCCACGGGGGGCAGGGGGCGCCGGACCTACAATGAGCAGTTCTTC. Its translation: CATGGRGRRTYNEQFF.

The rearrangement joins TRBV24-1 to TRBJ1-2; 9 bases match TRBD1. J gave up 0 bases and V 6 bases, and 7 bases lay outside the gene matches. CDR3 size: 16 residues. Germline V gene lookup returns CDR1 KGHDR and CDR2 SFDVKD. In nucleotides, the CDR3 is TGTGCCACCAGTCCAACGGGACAGGGATCTAACTATGGCTACACCTTC. Protein product: CATSPTGQGSNYGYTF.

The chain links TRBV7-3 to TRBJ1-6; weak D call: TRBD1 (6 bases). The germline V gene has CDR1 SGHTA and CDR2 FQGTGA. V gave up 2 bases and J gave up 7 bases, with 9 bases separating them. CDR3 length: 14 residues. The CDR3 spells CASSLGQKNSPLHF. CDR3 DNA sequence: TGTGCCAGCAGCTTAGGACAGAAGAATTCACCCCTCCACTTT.

In this sample, this clonotype turned up a few times. The chain is built from TRBV3-1 and TRBJ2-7; tentatively, D is TRBD1 (6 bases). Deletions cut 3 bases from V and 6 bases from J, with 12 bases between. CDR1 and CDR2 from the germline V gene are LGHDT and YNNKEL (reference sequence). The CDR3 has 13 amino acids. CDR3 sequence reads: CASSQVTGSEQYF. DNA for the CDR3: TGTGCCAGCAGCCAGGTTACAGGGTCCGAGCAGTACTTC.